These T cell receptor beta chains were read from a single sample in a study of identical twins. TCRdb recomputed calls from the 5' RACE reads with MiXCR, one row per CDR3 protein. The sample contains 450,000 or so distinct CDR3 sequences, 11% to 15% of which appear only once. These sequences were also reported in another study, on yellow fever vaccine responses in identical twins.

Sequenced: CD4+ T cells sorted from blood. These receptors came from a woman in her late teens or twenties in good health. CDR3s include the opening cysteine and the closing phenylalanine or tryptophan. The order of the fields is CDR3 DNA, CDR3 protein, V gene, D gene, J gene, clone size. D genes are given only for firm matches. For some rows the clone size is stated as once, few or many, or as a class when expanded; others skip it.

TGTGCCAGCTCACCGGCACGCGTGAACACTGAAGCTTTCTTT CASSPARVNTEAFF TRBV18 . TRBJ1-1 few
TGTGCCAGCAGCCGAGGGACTACTCAAGATACGCAGTATTTT CASSRGTTQDTQYF TRBV6-1 TRBD2 TRBJ2-3 few
TGTGCCAGCAGCTTAGATGGCGGAAACTACGAGCAGTACTTC CASSLDGGNYEQYF TRBV7-2 . TRBJ2-7 many
TGCGCCAGCAGCCAAGACATTGTGGCGGGAGTCGGAAATGAGCAGTTCTTC CASSQDIVAGVGNEQFF TRBV4-3 TRBD2 TRBJ2-1 .
TGTGCCACCGGGATCGGGGGACAGGCGAAGGCGGGTACGCAGTATTTT CATGIGGQAKAGTQYF TRBV15 TRBD1 TRBJ2-3 few
TGCGCCAGCAGCCAAGATTGGAGCGGGAGCCCATACGAGCAGTACTTC CASSQDWSGSPYEQYF TRBV4-3 TRBD2 TRBJ2-7 .
TGCGCCAGCAGCTTGGCAGCGGCCTCACATGAGCAGTTCTTC CASSLAAASHEQFF TRBV5-1 . TRBJ2-1 .
TGCGCCAGCAGGGCCGGGACGACAGATACGCAGTATTTT CASRAGTTDTQYF TRBV10-1 . TRBJ2-3 .
TGTGCCAGCAGCTTAAAGGGGGGTAGCGAGCAGTACTTC CASSLKGGSEQYF TRBV7-2 . TRBJ2-7 few
TGTGCCAGCAGACGACTGACAGATACGCAGTATTTT CASRRLTDTQYF TRBV25-1 . TRBJ2-3 .
TGCGCCAGCAGCCTGGAGGGCATGAACACTGAAGCTTTCTTT CASSLEGMNTEAFF TRBV5-1 . TRBJ1-1 many
TGTGCCAGCAGCTTCCCGGTGACCTTGGGGGAGACCCAGTACTTC CASSFPVTLGETQYF TRBV5-6 . TRBJ2-5 .
TGTGCCTCCCTGGAGGCGGTGAATGCAGATACGCAGTATTTT CASLEAVNADTQYF TRBV10-3 . TRBJ2-3 .
TGTGCCACCAGTGATCGCACAGATACGCAGTATTTT CATSDRTDTQYF TRBV24-1 . TRBJ2-3 many
TGTGCCAGCAGTCGAGGACTAGCGGGAGGGGGCCAAGAGACCCAGTACTTC CASSRGLAGGGQETQYF TRBV12-3/TRBV12-4 TRBD2 TRBJ2-5 few
TGTGCCAGCAGCTTAGCCGGGACCTACACCGGGGAGCTGTTTTTT CASSLAGTYTGELFF TRBV7-8 . TRBJ2-2 many
TGCGCCAGCAGCCAAGACTTTGACAGGCCCGACCTAGCCAAAAACATTCAGTACTTC CASSQDFDRPDLAKNIQYF TRBV4-1 . TRBJ2-4 .
TGTGCCAGCAGCCCCCTCGGGACAGAGATTTACGAGCAGTACTTC CASSPLGTEIYEQYF TRBV14 TRBD1 TRBJ2-7 few
TGCAGTGCTAGTTGGCGGGGGGGCCATGAGCAGTTCTTC CSASWRGGHEQFF TRBV20-1 TRBD2 TRBJ2-1 .
TGCGCCAGCAGCCAAGAGGGAACCGGGAGTTACACAGATACGCAGTATTTT CASSQEGTGSYTDTQYF TRBV4-3 . TRBJ2-3 few
TGCGCCAGCAGTTCCACGACTAGCGGGAGATCACATGAGCAGTTCTTC CASSSTTSGRSHEQFF TRBV5-1 TRBD2 TRBJ2-1 .
TGTGCCAGCAGCTCCGGACAGGGGCGAACCTACGAGCAGTACTTC CASSSGQGRTYEQYF TRBV7-2 TRBD1 TRBJ2-7 few
TGCAGCCCGTTGGCGGGAGTCGTCTCTCTTACCTACGAGCAGTACTTC CSPLAGVVSLTYEQYF TRBV29-1 TRBD2 TRBJ2-7 .
TGTGCCACCGATACAGGGTTCAACTCTGGTGCCAACGTCCTGACTTTC CATDTGFNSGANVLTF TRBV10-3 . TRBJ2-6 .
TGTGCCAGCAGCGTAGAGATTAGAGGTACGTCCTACAATGAGCAGTTCTTC CASSVEIRGTSYNEQFF TRBV9 . TRBJ2-1 many
TGTGCCAGCAGTGCCCAGGGAGAGGCTGAGCAGTACTTC CASSAQGEAEQYF TRBV25-1 . TRBJ2-7 few
TGCGCCAGCAGACGGGTTCAAGAGGGGACTGAAGCTTTCTTT CASRRVQEGTEAFF TRBV5-1 . TRBJ1-1 few
TGTGCCAGCAGTGAAGACAGGGGGCCAGATACGCAGTATTTT CASSEDRGPDTQYF TRBV2 TRBD1 TRBJ2-3 many
TGTGCCAGCATCGACAGGGAAATTAGCACAGATACGCAGTATTTT CASIDREISTDTQYF TRBV7-8 TRBD1 TRBJ2-3 .
TGCAGTGCTAGGAGTGAAGGTTACACAGATACGCAGTATTTT CSARSEGYTDTQYF TRBV20-1 . TRBJ2-3 .
TGTGCCAGCAGCCAAGAGGGGGCGACGGTCGAGCAGTACTTC CASSQEGATVEQYF TRBV3-1 . TRBJ2-7 few
TGTGCCAGCAGTGAATTCGAGACAGGGACAATTAACTCCTACGAGCAGTACTTC CASSEFETGTINSYEQYF TRBV25-1 TRBD1 TRBJ2-7 .
TGTGCCAGCAGCCAACTAAAGAATAGTAACACTGAAGCTTTCTTT CASSQLKNSNTEAFF TRBV4-2 . TRBJ1-1 .
TGTGCCAGCCAATATGACAGGGGCACAGATACGCAGTATTTT CASQYDRGTDTQYF TRBV2 TRBD1 TRBJ2-3 few
TGCGCCAGCAGCTTGCCTTCCGGGAGGGGACGGGATACGCAGTATTTT CASSLPSGRGRDTQYF TRBV5-1 TRBD2 TRBJ2-3 .
TGTGCCATCGGGACAGGGGGGTCCTACGAGCAGTACTTC CAIGTGGSYEQYF TRBV10-3 TRBD1 TRBJ2-7 few
TGTGCCAGCAGTCGACAGGGGTCCCATCAGCCCCAGCATTTT CASSRQGSHQPQHF TRBV6-2/TRBV6-3 TRBD1 TRBJ1-5 many
TGCAGTGCTTTAGCGGGGGCGGGGGAGACCCAGTACTTC CSALAGAGETQYF TRBV20-1 TRBD2 TRBJ2-5 .
TGTGCCAGCAATGGGGGAGGAGATACGCAGTATTTT CASNGGGDTQYF TRBV2 . TRBJ2-3 .
TGTGCCAGCAGTGTAGGACTGACTAACTATGGCTACACCTTC CASSVGLTNYGYTF TRBV2 . TRBJ1-2 few
TGTGCCAGCCGCAAGGGGACAAGTAACAATGAGCAGTTCTTC CASRKGTSNNEQFF TRBV7-2 . TRBJ2-1 .
TGTGCCATCAGTGGTTTTAGCGGGGGGGCCCGGGATGAGCAGTTCTTC CAISGFSGGARDEQFF TRBV10-3 TRBD2 TRBJ2-1 once